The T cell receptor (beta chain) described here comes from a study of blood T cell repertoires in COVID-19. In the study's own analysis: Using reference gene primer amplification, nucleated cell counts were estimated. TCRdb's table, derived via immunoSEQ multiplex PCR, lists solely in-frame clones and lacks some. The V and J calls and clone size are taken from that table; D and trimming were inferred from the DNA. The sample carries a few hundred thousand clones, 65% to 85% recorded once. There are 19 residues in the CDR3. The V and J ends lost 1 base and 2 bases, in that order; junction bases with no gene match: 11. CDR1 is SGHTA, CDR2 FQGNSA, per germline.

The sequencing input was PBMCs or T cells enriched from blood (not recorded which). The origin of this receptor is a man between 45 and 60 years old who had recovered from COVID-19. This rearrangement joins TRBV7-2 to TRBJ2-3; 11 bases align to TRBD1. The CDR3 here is CASSLDRTGGPLLTDTQYF. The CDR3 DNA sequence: TGTGCCAGCAGCTTAGACCGGACAGGGGGCCCCCTACTCACAGATACGCAGTATTTT. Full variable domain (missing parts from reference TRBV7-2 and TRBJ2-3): GAGVSQSPSNKVTEKGKDVELRCDPISGHTALYWYRQSLGQGLEFLIYFQGNSAPDKSGLPSDRFSAERTGGSVSTLTIQRTQQEDSAVYLCASSLDRTGGPLLTDTQYFGPGTRLTVL.